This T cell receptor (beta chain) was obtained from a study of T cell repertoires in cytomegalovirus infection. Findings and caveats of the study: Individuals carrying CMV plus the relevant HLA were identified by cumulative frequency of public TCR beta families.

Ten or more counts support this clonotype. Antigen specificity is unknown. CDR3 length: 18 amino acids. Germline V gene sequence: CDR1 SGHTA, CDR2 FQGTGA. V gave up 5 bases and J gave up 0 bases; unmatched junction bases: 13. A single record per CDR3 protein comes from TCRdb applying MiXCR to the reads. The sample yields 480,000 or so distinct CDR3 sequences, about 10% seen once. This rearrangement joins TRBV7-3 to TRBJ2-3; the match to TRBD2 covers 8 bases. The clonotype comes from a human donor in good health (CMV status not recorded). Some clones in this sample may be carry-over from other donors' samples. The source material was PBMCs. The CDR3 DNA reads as TGTGCCAGCAGCACCCGGGGGGGAGCGGGGACTAGCACAGATACGCAGTATTTT. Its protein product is CASSTRGGAGTSTDTQYF.